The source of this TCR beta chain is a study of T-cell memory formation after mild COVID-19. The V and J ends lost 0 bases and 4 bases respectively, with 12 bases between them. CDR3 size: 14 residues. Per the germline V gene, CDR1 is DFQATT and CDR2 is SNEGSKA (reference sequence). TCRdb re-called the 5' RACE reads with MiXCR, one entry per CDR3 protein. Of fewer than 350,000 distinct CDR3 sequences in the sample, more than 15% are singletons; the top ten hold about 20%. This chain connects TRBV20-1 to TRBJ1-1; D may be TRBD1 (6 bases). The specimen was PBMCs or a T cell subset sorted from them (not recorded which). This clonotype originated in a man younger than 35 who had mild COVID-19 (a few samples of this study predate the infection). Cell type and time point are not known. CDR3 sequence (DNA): TGCAGTGCTAGAGATTCGGGGGGCAGCACTGAAGCTTTCTTT. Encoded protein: CSARDSGGSTEAFF.